Presented here are 10 T cell receptor beta chains from one specimen sequenced in a study of T cells after yellow fever vaccination. TCRdb re-derived calls from the 5' RACE reads in MiXCR, one entry per CDR3 protein. This table holds around 120,000 distinct CDR3 sequences, approximately 7.1% found once. Sequenced material: CD4+ T cells sorted from PBMCs, taken more than 35 days after the first yellow fever vaccination. The source of these receptors is a man in his late teens or twenties who received the YFV17D yellow fever vaccine.

This clonotype was detected many times. The chain carries TRBV6-5 and TRBJ1-2; no reliable D call. The CDR3 has 11 residues. Trimming stripped 8 bases from V and 4 bases from J, with 8 bases between. Germline V CDR1 and CDR2: MNHEY, SVGAGI. CDR3 loop: CASLDLYGYTF. CDR3 DNA sequence: TGTGCCAGCCTGGACCTCTATGGCTACACCTTC.

This clonotype was counted at least ten times. This sequence joins TRBV7-2 and TRBJ1-5, with a possible D match to TRBD1 (6 bases). The CDR3 consists of 14 residues. V lost 5 bases, J lost 6 bases, and 14 bases lay in between. CDR1 and CDR2 from the germline V gene are SGHTA and FQGNSA. The CDR3 loop is CASSGGGGVQPQHF. DNA of the CDR3: TGTGCCAGCAGCGGTGGGGGCGGGGTTCAGCCCCAGCATTTT.

This clonotype was seen many times. V usage is TRBV12-3 or TRBV12-4 and J usage is TRBJ1-2, with TRBD1 matching over 8 bases. CDR3 length: 15 amino acids. The V and J ends lost 6 bases and 7 bases, in that order; junction bases with no gene match: 13. CDR3 sequence (DNA): TGTGCCAGCAGGGCCGGGGCAGGGGGCGTCTCTGGCTACACCTTC. This codes for CASRAGAGGVSGYTF.

The V gene is TRBV23-1, the J gene TRBJ2-6; perhaps TRBD1 as D (5 bases). TRBV23-1 is marked as an open reading frame, function uncertain. This CDR3 is 16 amino acids long. Trimming removed 4 bases from V and 5 bases from J, with 15 bases in between. CDR3 loop: CASSPFPGHWANVLTF. CDR3 nucleotides: TGCGCCAGCAGTCCGTTCCCAGGGCACTGGGCCAACGTCCTGACTTTC.

This clonotype was found many times. The chain joins TRBV5-1 to TRBJ2-5; D is unresolved. Per the germline V gene, CDR1 is SGHRS and CDR2 is YFSETQ. The length of the CDR3 is 12 residues. Trimming left V 5 bases short and J 4 bases short, with 9 bases between. The CDR3 nucleotides read TGCGCCAGCAGTTTCACAATAGAGACCCAGTACTTC. It yields the protein CASSFTIETQYF.

In its sample, this clonotype was seen a few times. The rearrangement links TRBV20-1 to TRBJ2-3; D possibly matches TRBD1 or TRBD2 (5 bases each). The CDR3 runs to 11 residues. Germline V gene lookup returns CDR1 DFQATT and CDR2 SNEGSKA (reference sequence). Trimming shortened V by 5 bases and J by 7 bases, and 10 bases separated the two germline ends. CDR3 sequence (DNA): TGCAGTGCTCCGGGGCCAAATACGCAGTATTTT. It codes for CSAPGPNTQYF.

The chain combines TRBV20-1 with TRBJ1-5; D is perhaps TRBD1 (5 bases). With 4 bases removed from V and 3 bases from J, the gap between germline ends came to 16 bases. The CDR3 runs to 15 residues. Germline V gene lookup returns CDR1 DFQATT and CDR2 SNEGSKA (reference sequence). CDR3 residues: CSAISHGGTNQPQHF. As DNA, the CDR3 is TGCAGTGCTATTTCCCACGGGGGTACCAATCAGCCCCAGCATTTT.

This clonotype was recorded at least ten times. This sequence joins TRBV12-3 or TRBV12-4 and TRBJ2-3; TRBD1 or TRBD2 may be the D gene (6 bases each). The length of the CDR3 is 16 residues. The V gene lost 6 bases and the J gene lost 3 bases, with 19 bases spanning the gap. DNA of the CDR3: TGTGCCAGCAGCGCGGGTATCGGGGGCGGGACAGATACGCAGTATTTT. It specifies CASSAGIGGGTDTQYF.

This clonotype was seen ten or more times. The chain uses TRBV7-2 and TRBJ2-3, with 8 bases identical to TRBD2. V lost 4 bases, J lost 13 bases, and 7 bases stayed unmatched. This CDR3 is 12 amino acids long. Germline V gene lookup returns CDR1 SGHTA and CDR2 FQGNSA. CDR3 bases: TGTGCCAGCAGCTCAAGTAGCGGGGCGGAGTATTTT. Its protein product is CASSSSSGAEYF.

This clonotype was counted many times. The CDR3: CASSLTKGYEQFF. DNA of the CDR3: TGTGCCAGCAGCTTAACGAAGGGGTATGAGCAGTTCTTC. This chain uses TRBV7-3 with TRBJ2-1; tentatively, D is TRBD1 (5 bases). V lost 0 bases and J lost 8, with 8 bases in between. Germline V gives CDR1 SGHTA, CDR2 FQGTGA. The CDR3 consists of 13 residues.